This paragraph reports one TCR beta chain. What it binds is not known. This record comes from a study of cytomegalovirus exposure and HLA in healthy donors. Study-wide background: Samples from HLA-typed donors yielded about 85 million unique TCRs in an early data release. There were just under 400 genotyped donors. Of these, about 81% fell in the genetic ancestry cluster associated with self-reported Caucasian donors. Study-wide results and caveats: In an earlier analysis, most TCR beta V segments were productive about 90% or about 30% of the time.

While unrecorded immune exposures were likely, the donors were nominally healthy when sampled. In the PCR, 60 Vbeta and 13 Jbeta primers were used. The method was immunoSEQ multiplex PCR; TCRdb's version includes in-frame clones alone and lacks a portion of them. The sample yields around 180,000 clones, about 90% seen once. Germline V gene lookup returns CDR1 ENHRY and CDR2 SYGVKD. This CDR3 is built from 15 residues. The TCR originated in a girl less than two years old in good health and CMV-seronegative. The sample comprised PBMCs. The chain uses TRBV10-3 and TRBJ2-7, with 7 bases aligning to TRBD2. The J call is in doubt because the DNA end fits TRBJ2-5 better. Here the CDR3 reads CAISGGMRERETQYF. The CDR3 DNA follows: TGTGCCATCAGTGGGGGGATGCGGGAGCGGGAGACCCAGTACTTC.